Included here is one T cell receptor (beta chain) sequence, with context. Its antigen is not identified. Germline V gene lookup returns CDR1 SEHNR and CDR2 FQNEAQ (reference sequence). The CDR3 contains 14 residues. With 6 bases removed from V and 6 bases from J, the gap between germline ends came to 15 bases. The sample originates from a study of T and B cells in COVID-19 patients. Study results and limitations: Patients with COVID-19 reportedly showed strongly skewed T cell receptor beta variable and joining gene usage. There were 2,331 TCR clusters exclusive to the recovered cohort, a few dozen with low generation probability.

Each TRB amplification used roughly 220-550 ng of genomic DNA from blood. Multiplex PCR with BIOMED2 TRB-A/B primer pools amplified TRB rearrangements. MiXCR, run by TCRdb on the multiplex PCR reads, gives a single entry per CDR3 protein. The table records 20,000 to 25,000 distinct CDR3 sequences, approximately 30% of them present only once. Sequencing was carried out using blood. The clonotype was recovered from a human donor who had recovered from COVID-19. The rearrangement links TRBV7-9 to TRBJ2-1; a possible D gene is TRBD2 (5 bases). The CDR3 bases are TGTGCCAGCAGACTAGGTTTTATTGGCAATGAGCAGTTCTTC. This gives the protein CASRLGFIGNEQFF.